This T cell receptor beta chain stems from a study of technical replicates of blood from several donors. V lost 4 bases, J lost 3 bases, and 5 bases stayed unmatched. The germline CDR1 and CDR2 sequences are MNHNY and SVGAGI (reference sequence). This CDR3 region has 16 residues. Some clones are missing from TCRdb's copy, which holds only in-frame ones; the method was immunoSEQ multiplex PCR. Counted here are some 66,000 clones, around 87% occurring once; the ten biggest clones make up just over 4.5%. Sequenced sample: PBMCs. The chain links TRBV6-6 to TRBJ2-1; 11 bases are a match to TRBD2. This TCR was sampled from a human donor in good health. Some clones in this sample may be carry-over from other donors' samples. The CDR3 spells CASSSEGLADYNEQFF. Written as DNA, the CDR3 is TGTGCCAGCAGTTCCGAGGGACTAGCGGACTACAATGAGCAGTTCTTC.